This T cell receptor beta chain was retrieved from a study of blood T cells in healthy people across ages. Study conclusions and caveats: TCR beta diversity was tightly associated with the proportion of naive T cells. In older individuals, TCR beta diversity per million T cells was lower, falling roughly linearly with age.

Through a sample-barcoded 5' primer and a J-beta primer mix, a second PCR was run for about 6 to 11 cycles. A template-switch adaptor containing 12 random nucleotides labeled each cDNA molecule. TCRdb processed the 5' RACE reads anew with MiXCR; each CDR3 protein has one entry. The table has 1,500,000 or so distinct CDR3 sequences, approximately 42% seen once. As for this clonotype: No antigen is known for it.

The sequenced material came from blood. The TCR originated in a woman aged 18-35 years in good health.

CDR3: CASSPSVEREPYNEQFF. DNA of the CDR3: TGTGCCAGCAGCCCCTCCGTGGAGCGGGAGCCCTACAATGAGCAGTTCTTC. This sequence joins TRBV7-9 and TRBJ2-1; 8 nucleotides line up with TRBD2. The CDR3 has 17 amino acids. Germline V gives CDR1 SEHNR, CDR2 FQNEAQ (reference sequence). J lost 2 bases, V lost 5 bases, and 11 bases had no gene match.